The entry that follows covers one TCR beta chain sequence. The sample originates from a study of T cell changes during pregnancy in multiple sclerosis. With 4 bases removed from V and 4 bases from J, the gap between germline ends came to 13 bases. CDR1 and CDR2 from the germline V gene are SGHAT and FQNNGV. The CDR3 length is 14 residues. Profiled with immunoSEQ multiplex PCR; TCRdb holds only in-frame clones, not every one. Seen here are 70,000 to 100,000 clones, approximately 92% observed once, and the top ten hold about 0.93%. The receptor was isolated from a female donor with multiple sclerosis, enrolled in a pregnancy study. Sequenced here: peripheral blood, sampled in the first trimester of pregnancy. The rearrangement uses TRBV11-2 and TRBJ1-2, with D maybe TRBD1 (6 bases). The CDR3 coding sequence is TGTGCCAGCAGCTCCCAACAGGGATTCTATGGCTACACCTTC. The encoded protein is CASSSQQGFYGYTF.